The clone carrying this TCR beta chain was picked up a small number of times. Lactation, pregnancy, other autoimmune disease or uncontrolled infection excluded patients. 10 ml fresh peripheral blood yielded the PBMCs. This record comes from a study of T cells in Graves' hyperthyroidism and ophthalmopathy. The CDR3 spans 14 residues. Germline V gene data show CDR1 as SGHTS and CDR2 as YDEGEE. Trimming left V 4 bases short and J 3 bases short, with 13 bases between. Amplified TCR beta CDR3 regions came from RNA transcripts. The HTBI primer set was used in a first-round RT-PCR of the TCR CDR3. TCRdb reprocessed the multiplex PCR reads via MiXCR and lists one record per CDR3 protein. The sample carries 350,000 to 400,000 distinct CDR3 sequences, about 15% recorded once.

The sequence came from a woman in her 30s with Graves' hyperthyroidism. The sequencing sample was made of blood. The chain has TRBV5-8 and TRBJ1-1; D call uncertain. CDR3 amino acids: CASSDISRDTEAFF. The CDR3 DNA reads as TGTGCCAGCAGCGACATCTCTAGGGACACTGAAGCTTTCTTT.